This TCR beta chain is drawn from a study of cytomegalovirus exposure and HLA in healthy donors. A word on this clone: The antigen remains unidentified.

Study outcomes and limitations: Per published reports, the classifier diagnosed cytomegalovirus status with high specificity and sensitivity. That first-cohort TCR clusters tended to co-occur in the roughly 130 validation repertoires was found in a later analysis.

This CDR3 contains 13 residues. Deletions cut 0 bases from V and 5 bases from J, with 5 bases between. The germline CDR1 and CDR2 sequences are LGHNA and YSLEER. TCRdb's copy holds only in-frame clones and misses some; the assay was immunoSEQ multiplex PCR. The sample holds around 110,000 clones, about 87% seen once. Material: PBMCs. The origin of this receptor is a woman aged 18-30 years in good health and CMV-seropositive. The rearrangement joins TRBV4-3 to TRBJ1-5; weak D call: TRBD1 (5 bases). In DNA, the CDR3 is TGCGCCAGCAGCCAAGACAGGGATCAGCCCCAGCATTTT. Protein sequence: CASSQDRDQPQHF.